Listed below are T cell receptor beta chains from one sample, sequenced in a study of shared clonotypes between healthy human individuals. The table came from immunoSEQ multiplex PCR; TCRdb's copy has only in-frame clones and leaves some out. The sample yields a few million clones, around 94% seen once. Sequencing was carried out using naive CD4+ T cells sorted from blood. Receptor source: a man aged 18 to 29 in good health. Both conserved end residues are part of each CDR3. D genes are given only for firm matches. Clone size is stated in some rows and not others, as once, few, many or a class when expanded.

clone_size j_call d_call v_call cdr3_length cdr3_aa cdr3_nt
once TRBJ2-7 TRBD2 TRBV6-1 17 CASSGTSGRVEPYEQYF TGTGCCAGCAGTGGGACTAGCGGGAGGGTAGAGCCCTACGAGCAGTACTTC
NA TRBJ2-5 TRBD1 TRBV5-1 14 CASSSGQGGETQYF TGCGCCAGCAGCTCAGGACAGGGTGGAGAGACCCAGTACTTC
NA TRBJ2-2 TRBD2 TRBV28 13 CASSLRGGGELFF TGTGCCAGCAGTTTACGCGGGGGCGGGGAGCTGTTTTTT
once TRBJ2-5 NA TRBV4-2 14 CASSLRPTAETQYF TGTGCCAGCAGCCTTCGACCCACCGCCGAGACCCAGTACTTC
NA TRBJ2-1 NA TRBV5-4 18 CASSLGSSGSSSYNEQFF TGTGCCAGCAGCTTGGGATCAAGCGGGTCGAGCTCCTACAATGAGCAGTTCTTC
NA TRBJ2-5 TRBD2 TRBV7-8 14 CAGSGSGSRETQYF TGTGCCGGATCGGGAAGCGGGAGTCGAGAGACCCAGTACTTC
NA TRBJ1-3 NA TRBV21-1 13 CASSKETRNTIYF TGTGCCAGCAGCAAAGAGACTAGGAACACCATATATTTT
NA TRBJ2-2 NA TRBV6-5 13 CASSPTNTGELFF TGTGCCAGCAGTCCGACGAACACCGGGGAGCTGTTTTTT
NA TRBJ1-4 NA TRBV18 14 CASSEGSTNEKLFF TGTGCCAGCTCCGAGGGGTCAACTAATGAAAAACTGTTTTTT
NA TRBJ2-5 TRBD1 TRBV9 14 CASSTGGYQETQYF TGTGCCAGCAGTACAGGGGGGTACCAAGAGACCCAGTACTTC
NA TRBJ1-1 NA TRBV10-3 11 CAISKNTEAFF TGTGCCATCAGTAAAAACACTGAAGCTTTCTTT
once TRBJ2-5 NA TRBV5-4 14 CASSLDGRGETQYF TGTGCCAGCAGCTTGGACGGGAGAGGAGAGACCCAGTACTTC
NA TRBJ2-5 NA TRBV25-1 12 CASGEAQETQYF TGTGCCTCTGGGGAGGCCCAAGAGACCCAGTACTTC
NA TRBJ1-1 NA TRBV10-3 14 CAISSTGLNTEAFF TGTGCCATCAGCTCGACAGGTTTGAACACTGAAGCTTTCTTT
NA TRBJ1-4 NA TRBV5-4 15 CASSLGGHTNEKLFF TGTGCCAGCAGCTTGGGTGGACATACTAATGAAAAACTGTTTTTT
NA TRBJ1-5 TRBD1 TRBV6-6 16 CASSDQQGNGNQPQHF TGTGCCAGCAGCGACCAACAGGGGAATGGCAATCAGCCCCAGCATTTT
NA TRBJ2-3 NA TRBV10-3 16 CAISPSAGKYTDTQYF TGTGCCATCAGCCCTTCCGCGGGTAAATACACAGATACGCAGTATTTT
once TRBJ2-5 NA TRBV19 16 CASSKLWLRYQETQYF TGTGCCAGTAGTAAGCTTTGGCTTCGGTACCAAGAGACCCAGTACTTC
NA TRBJ2-7 NA TRBV9 14 CASSVDNWSYEQYF TGTGCCAGCAGCGTAGATAACTGGAGCTACGAGCAGTACTTC
NA TRBJ2-2 NA TRBV30 13 CAWSVLGTGELFF TGTGCCTGGAGTGTACTGGGGACCGGGGAGCTGTTTTTT
NA TRBJ1-1 NA TRBV5-1 13 CASSLVTRAEAFF TGCGCCAGCAGCTTGGTAACCCGGGCTGAAGCTTTCTTT
NA TRBJ2-1 TRBD1 TRBV5-1 14 CASSLGQGGYEQFF TGCGCCAGCAGCTTGGGACAGGGTGGATATGAGCAGTTCTTC
once TRBJ1-2 NA TRBV5-6 14 CASSLSAAFYGYTF TGTGCCAGCAGCTTGAGTGCAGCATTCTATGGCTACACCTTC
once TRBJ2-7 NA TRBV7-2 16 CASSHVRAPNPYEQYF TGTGCCAGCAGCCATGTTAGGGCTCCTAACCCCTACGAGCAGTACTTC
NA TRBJ2-3 TRBD1 TRBV13 17 CASSPKAGTGFPDTQYF TGTGCCAGCAGTCCCAAAGCCGGGACAGGGTTCCCAGATACGCAGTATTTT
NA TRBJ1-2 TRBD1 TRBV2 14 CASSQGQGTYGYTF TGTGCCAGCAGTCAAGGACAGGGTACCTATGGCTACACCTTC
NA TRBJ1-2 TRBD1 TRBV19 14 CASNSKTGNYGYTF TGTGCCAGTAACTCGAAGACAGGGAACTATGGCTACACCTTC
NA TRBJ2-6 NA TRBV19 16 CASSIGRFSGANVLTF TGTGCCAGTAGTATCGGGCGGTTCTCTGGGGCCAACGTCCTGACTTTC
NA TRBJ1-6 TRBD1 TRBV27 15 CASTNGQGNNSPLHF TGTGCCAGTACTAACGGACAGGGAAATAATTCACCCCTCCACTTT
NA TRBJ2-2 TRBD2 TRBV9 15 CASSVGDGRPGELFF TGTGCCAGCAGCGTAGGGGACGGGAGGCCCGGGGAGCTGTTTTTT
once TRBJ2-3 TRBD2 TRBV5-1 15 CASSLGAGGTDTQYF TGCGCCAGCAGCTTGGGAGCGGGGGGTACAGATACGCAGTATTTT
NA TRBJ2-1 TRBD2 TRBV6-6 14 CASVAGTSDNEQFF TGTGCCAGCGTAGCCGGGACTAGCGACAATGAGCAGTTCTTC
NA TRBJ2-7 NA TRBV6-1 14 CASSPWTGNYEQYF TGTGCCAGCAGCCCCTGGACCGGGAACTACGAGCAGTACTTC
once TRBJ1-1 NA TRBV5-1 14 CASSTVTANTEAFF TGCGCCAGCTCGACCGTAACCGCGAACACTGAAGCTTTCTTT
NA TRBJ2-2 TRBD2 TRBV11-2 17 CASSRLAGGPSTGELFF TGTGCCAGCAGCAGACTAGCGGGAGGGCCGAGCACCGGGGAGCTGTTTTTT
NA TRBJ2-1 NA TRBV6-5 12 CASGQGRNEQFF TGTGCCAGCGGGCAGGGTAGGAATGAGCAGTTCTTC
NA TRBJ1-2 TRBD1 TRBV30 15 CAWRGRGDREWCYTF TGTGCCTGGAGGGGTCGGGGGGACAGAGAGTGGTGCTACACCTTC
NA TRBJ2-1 NA TRBV19 16 CASSMSTSSPYNEQFF TGTGCCAGTAGTATGTCCACTAGCTCCCCCTACAATGAGCAGTTCTTC
NA TRBJ2-2 NA TRBV4-3 16 CASSQERGTHTGELFF TGCGCCAGCAGCCAAGAAAGGGGGACGCACACCGGGGAGCTGTTTTTT
NA TRBJ2-7 TRBD2 TRBV19 15 CASSTTSGGPYEQYF TGTGCCAGTAGTACGACTAGCGGGGGACCCTACGAGCAGTACTTC
once TRBJ1-6 NA TRBV27 17 CASSHSSRPGPGSPLHF TGTGCCAGCAGCCACAGTAGCAGGCCCGGCCCGGGTTCACCCCTCCACTTT
NA TRBJ2-4 NA TRBV11-2 15 CASSSTGRGGDIQYF TGTGCCAGCAGCAGTACGGGCAGGGGTGGGGACATTCAGTACTTC
NA TRBJ1-1 TRBD1 TRBV7-9 16 CASSPTGKVVNTEAFF TGTGCCAGCAGCCCGACAGGGAAAGTCGTGAACACTGAAGCTTTCTTT
once TRBJ2-1 TRBD1 TRBV5-4 15 CASSLRQGGYNEQFF TGTGCCAGCAGCCTCAGACAGGGGGGCTACAATGAGCAGTTCTTC
NA TRBJ1-1 NA TRBV6-1 13 CASSPVLNTEAFF TGTGCCAGCAGTCCCGTCTTGAACACTGAAGCTTTCTTT
NA TRBJ2-7 NA TRBV5-1 12 CASSLALGEQYF TGCGCCAGCAGCTTGGCACTAGGGGAGCAGTACTTC